The 27 T cell receptor beta chains given below trace back to one sample, sequenced in a study of OX40 agonist ivuxolimab in advanced cancers. Assay used: immunoSEQ multiplex PCR; TCRdb lists only in-frame clones, some missing. Among about 75,000 clones listed, 75% to 90% were seen once. This sample comprised CD4+ or CD8+ T cells sorted from blood, obtained in a trial of the OX40 agonist ivuxolimab. The receptor set was obtained from an adult with an advanced solid tumor such as melanoma, head and neck, liver or kidney cancer.

The rearrangement joins TRBV18 to TRBJ2-7; D might be TRBD1 or TRBD2, each matching 7 bases. The CDR3 covers 14 residues. From germline, CDR1 is KGHSH and CDR2 LQKENI. Deletions cut 3 bases from V and 4 bases from J, with 13 bases between. This chain's CDR3 is CASSPTGRDYEQYF. The CDR3, as DNA: TGTGCCAGCTCACCGACAGGGAGGGATTACGAGCAGTACTTC.

The V and J genes are TRBV5-1 and TRBJ2-1; D is ambiguous. This CDR3 has 11 amino acids. Trimming took off 4 bases at V and 6 bases at J, with 5 bases between the two ends. Per germline, CDR1 SGHRS and CDR2 YFSETQ. CDR3 DNA sequence: TGCGCCAGCAGCGTGGGCAATGAGCAGTTCTTC. Translated, it gives CASSVGNEQFF. The whole variable domain, filled in from reference TRBV5-1 and TRBJ2-1, reads KAGVTQTPRYLIKTRGQQVTLSCSPISGHRSVSWYQQTPGQGLQFLFEYFSETQRNKGNFPGRFSGRQFSNSRSEMNVSTLELGDSALYLCASSVGNEQFFGPGTRLTVL.

The chain combines TRBV19 with TRBJ2-1; D is unresolved. The germline V and J ends were trimmed by 4 bases and 9 bases, with 10 bases remaining between them. Per the germline V gene, CDR1 is LNHDA and CDR2 is SQIVND (reference sequence). CDR3 length: 12 amino acids. The CDR3 coding sequence is TGTGCCAGTAGTACCGTCTACGGTGAGCAGTTCTTC. Amino acid sequence: CASSTVYGEQFF.

The chain employs TRBV5-1 and TRBJ2-2, with D hard to call. Trimming left V 4 bases short and J 11 bases short, with 12 bases between. Germline CDR1 and CDR2: SGHRS and YFSETQ. There are 12 residues in the CDR3. For the CDR3, the DNA is TGCGCCAGCAGCCTCGGTCTTCGAGAGCTGTTTTTT. Encoded protein: CASSLGLRELFF.

This rearrangement joins TRBV18 to TRBJ1-3; 7 positions agree with TRBD1. V lost 6 bases, J lost 4 bases, and 6 bases stayed unmatched. The CDR3 loop spans 14 amino acids. Germline V CDR1 and CDR2: KGHSH, LQKENI. CDR3 sequence: CASSRQGMGNTIYF. As DNA, the CDR3 is TGTGCCAGCTCTCGACAGGGTATGGGAAACACCATATATTTT.

The V call is TRBV19, the J call TRBJ1-5, with 7 positions matching TRBD1. Per the germline V gene, CDR1 is LNHDA and CDR2 is SQIVND (reference sequence). V lost 6 bases, J lost 0 bases, and 5 bases stayed unmatched. This CDR3 is built from 15 residues. CDR3 coding DNA: TGTGCCAGTAGGGGGGACAGCTATAGCAATCAGCCCCAGCATTTT. It translates to CASRGDSYSNQPQHF.

The chain is built from TRBV7-3 and TRBJ2-3; the match to TRBD2 covers 8 bases. CDR1 is SGHTA, CDR2 FQGTGA, per germline. The CDR3 has 15 amino acids. Trimming removed 7 bases from V and 2 bases from J; junction bases left unmatched: 8. The CDR3 spells CASKVSGANTDTQYF. In nucleotides, the CDR3 is TGTGCCAGCAAGGTTAGCGGGGCAAACACAGATACGCAGTATTTT.

The rearrangement uses TRBV5-4 and TRBJ2-3; D is perhaps TRBD2 (6 bases). Germline V lookup: CDR1 SGHNT, CDR2 YYREEE (reference sequence). The length of the CDR3 is 16 residues. Trimming cost V 0 bases and J 0 bases, with 11 bases left between them. The DNA for the CDR3 is TGTGCCAGCAGCTTGGTCGGGAGTATTAGCACAGATACGCAGTATTTT. Translated, it gives CASSLVGSISTDTQYF.

This clone appeared a single time. The V call is TRBV7-2, the J call TRBJ2-1; 11 nucleotides line up with TRBD1. Looked up from germline, CDR1 is SGHTA and CDR2 is FQGNSA. The CDR3 runs to 14 residues. V was pared by 5 bases and J by 8 bases, with 5 bases of the junction left unmatched. The DNA for the CDR3 is TGTGCCAGCAGCCCCAGGGACAGGGGGGATGAGCAGTTCTTC. It specifies CASSPRDRGDEQFF.

V gene TRBV7-9 combines with J gene TRBJ1-5; no firm D call. The CDR3 consists of 14 residues. V was shortened by 4 bases and J by 6 bases, with 13 bases between the two germline ends. Germline CDR1 and CDR2: SEHNR and FQNEAQ (reference sequence). CDR3 nucleotides: TGTGCCAGCAGCTCCTCAAGGTCTAGTCAGCCCCAGCATTTT. This sequence encodes CASSSSRSSQPQHF.

The chain employs TRBV4-2 and TRBJ1-6; TRBD1 might be the D (5 bases). Between the trimmed V and J ends, which lost 1 base and 8 bases, there was a span of 12 bases. This CDR3 contains 15 residues. Per germline, CDR1 LGHNA and CDR2 YNFKEQ. The CDR3 spells CASSQARDRDSPLHF. CDR3 nucleotides: TGTGCCAGCAGCCAAGCTCGCGACAGAGATTCACCCCTCCACTTT.

J is TRBJ1-1 and V is TRBV2, with D perhaps matching TRBD1 (6 bases). Between the trimmed V and J ends, which lost 2 bases and 0 bases, there was a span of 13 bases. CDR1 SNHLY and CDR2 FYNNEI come from the germline V gene. CDR3 length: 16 amino acids. The CDR3 DNA follows: TGTGCCAGCAGTGAAAGACAACAGGGCATGAACACTGAAGCTTTCTTT. Translation: CASSERQQGMNTEAFF.

This clone was observed a single time. The chain joins TRBV7-2 to TRBJ2-5; D perhaps matches TRBD1 (5 bases). CDR3 length: 15 amino acids. The V end lost 5 bases, the J end lost 5 bases, and 18 bases lay between the germline ends. CDR1 is SGHTA and CDR2 is FQGNSA in the germline V gene. The CDR3 region has the DNA TGTGCCAGCAGCCTCCGTTCTGGGGCTTTGGAGACCCAGTACTTC. It specifies CASSLRSGALETQYF.

The rearrangement uses TRBV5-1 and TRBJ2-7, with TRBD2 as a possible D gene (6 bases). The germline CDR1 and CDR2 sequences are SGHRS and YFSETQ. The CDR3 sequence is 14 residues long. Trimming cost V 4 bases and J 5 bases, with 16 bases left between them. This CDR3 is CASSPGLLPHEQYF. The CDR3 region has the DNA TGCGCCAGCAGCCCGGGACTCCTCCCCCACGAGCAGTACTTC.

J is TRBJ1-2 and V is TRBV7-9; D is ambiguous. V gave up 3 bases and J gave up 0 bases, with 8 bases separating them. Germline values: CDR1 SEHNR, CDR2 FQNEAQ (reference sequence). The CDR3 has 14 residues. CDR3 in amino acids: CASSLNRANYGYTF. CDR3 coding DNA: TGTGCCAGCAGCTTGAACAGAGCTAACTATGGCTACACCTTC.

The V call is TRBV29-1, the J call TRBJ2-6; possible D gene TRBD1, 6 bases. Deletions cut 7 bases from V and 4 bases from J, with 11 bases between. The germline V gene has CDR1 SQVTM and CDR2 ANQGSEA. The CDR3 loop spans 13 amino acids. In nucleotides, the CDR3 is TGCAGCGCCAGGGGCGCCGGGGCCAACGTCCTGACTTTC. It is translated as CSARGAGANVLTF.

V is TRBV5-1 and J is TRBJ1-1; D not certain. The CDR3 length is 14 residues. Germline V gene lookup returns CDR1 SGHRS and CDR2 YFSETQ. The ends were cut back, 0 bases at V and 1 base at J, with 7 bases in the middle. Here the CDR3 reads CASSLVDTNTEAFF. CDR3 sequence (DNA): TGCGCCAGCAGCTTGGTTGACACGAACACTGAAGCTTTCTTT.

The V and J genes are TRBV7-3 and TRBJ2-1; D might be TRBD2 (6 bases). V lost 6 bases, J lost 5 bases, and 14 bases lay in between. The CDR3 sequence is 14 residues long. CDR1 is SGHTA, CDR2 FQGTGA, per germline. In DNA form, the CDR3 reads TGTGCCAGCAGTCTTAGGCGGGGAAACAATGAGCAGTTCTTC. It yields the protein CASSLRRGNNEQFF.

The chain uses TRBV2 and TRBJ2-3; 7 nucleotides align to TRBD1. CDR1 and CDR2 (germline): SNHLY, FYNNEI. With V trimmed by 3 bases and J by 4 bases, 13 bases remained unmatched. This CDR3 has 17 residues. The CDR3 coding sequence is TGTGCCAGCAGTGATGTCGGGACAGTAAAAGAGGCAGATACGCAGTATTTT. Translated, it gives CASSDVGTVKEADTQYF.

This clone has only one observation. This same CDR3 is encoded by further DNA sequences in the sample. The chain has TRBV29-1 and TRBJ2-5; TRBD1 matches 9 bases. The CDR3 extends over 12 amino acids. Losses at the gene ends were 6 bases for V and 2 bases for J; bases not matched to a gene: 1. Germline V gene data show CDR1 as SQVTM and CDR2 as ANQGSEA. This CDR3 reads CSVDRGQETQYF. The CDR3 DNA reads as TGCAGCGTGGACAGGGGACAAGAGACCCAGTACTTC.

The chain combines TRBV7-8 with TRBJ1-6; no firm D call. The germline V gene has CDR1 SGHVS and CDR2 FQNEAQ. The CDR3 length is 12 residues. The V end lost 2 bases, the J end lost 5 bases, and 1 base lay between the germline ends. The CDR3 spells CASSLNNSPLHF. DNA for the CDR3: TGTGCCAGCAGCTTAAATAATTCACCCCTCCACTTT.

The chain is built from TRBV4-2 and TRBJ2-1; 11 nucleotides agree with TRBD2. Losses at the gene ends were 1 base for V and 7 bases for J; bases not matched to a gene: 9. From germline, CDR1 is LGHNA and CDR2 YNFKEQ. This CDR3 has 17 amino acids. Here the CDR3 DNA reads TGTGCCAGCAGCCAAGCGAGCCTAGCGGGGGGTGTAAATGAGCAGTTCTTC. Translated: CASSQASLAGGVNEQFF.

This clone is labeled medium-sized. J is TRBJ1-6 and V is TRBV7-9, with no clear D. This CDR3 region has 12 residues. With 3 bases removed from V and 9 bases from J, the gap between germline ends came to 6 bases. The germline V gene encodes CDR1 SEHNR and CDR2 FQNEAQ (reference sequence). The CDR3 region is CASSFLGSPLHF. The DNA for the CDR3 is TGTGCCAGCAGCTTCTTGGGTTCACCCCTCCACTTT.

V is TRBV9 and J is TRBJ2-3, with D tentatively TRBD1 or TRBD2 (5 bases each). V lost 4 bases to trimming and J lost 3 bases, with 18 bases between them. CDR1 is SGDLS and CDR2 is YYNGEE in the germline V gene. The CDR3 length is 16 residues. The CDR3, as DNA: TGTGCCAGCAGCCAAAACCGGGACCCCCGGACAGATACGCAGTATTTT. This gives the protein CASSQNRDPRTDTQYF.

This clone was seen more than once but under ten times. The gene calls are TRBV7-8 and TRBJ1-6, with TRBD1 as a possible D gene (6 bases). CDR1 is SGHVS, CDR2 FQNEAQ, per germline. V lost 3 bases and J 6 bases, leaving 18 bases between the germline ends. CDR3 length: 17 amino acids. The CDR3 region has the DNA TGTGCCAGCAGCTTTGAAAGGGGGATGGGGATTAATTCACCCCTCCACTTT. Its protein product is CASSFERGMGINSPLHF.

J is TRBJ1-2 and V is TRBV7-9; 7 bases are shared with TRBD1. J lost 8 bases, V lost 1 base, and 7 bases had no gene match. The CDR3 spans 14 residues. Germline V gives CDR1 SEHNR, CDR2 FQNEAQ (reference sequence). The CDR3 here is CASSLGDREAGYTF. The CDR3 region has the DNA TGTGCCAGCAGCTTAGGCGACAGGGAGGCGGGCTACACCTTC.

This rearrangement joins TRBV7-8 to TRBJ1-5; TRBD1 might be the D (5 bases). This CDR3 spans 15 amino acids. Germline V CDR1 and CDR2: SGHVS, FQNEAQ. Trimming stripped 0 bases from V and 5 bases from J, with 11 bases between. The CDR3 DNA is TGTGCCAGCAGCTTAGCGGAACAGGACTATCAGCCCCAGCATTTT. Translation: CASSLAEQDYQPQHF.